The text below deals with one T cell receptor (beta chain). Its antigen is currently unknown. V shed 3 bases and J shed 8 bases, with 13 bases lying between them. The V gene's germline CDR1 is SGHAT and CDR2 FQNNGV. The length of the CDR3 is 14 residues. PCR employed 60 Vbeta and 13 Jbeta primers. Here immunoSEQ multiplex PCR was the method, and the copy in TCRdb shows in-frame clones only, minus some. The repertoire holds under 200,000 clones, with more than 75% as singletons. The data were taken from a study of cytomegalovirus exposure and HLA in healthy donors. On the study more broadly: There were several hundred genotyped donors. Of these, roughly 80% fell in the genetic ancestry cluster associated with self-reported Caucasian donors. Whole-study findings and limits: Prediction of most subjects' HLA-A and HLA-B alleles by TCR beta sequences was reportedly accurate.

The sequencing input was PBMCs. This chain connects TRBV11-2 to TRBJ1-4; D might be TRBD1 (5 bases). The source of this sequence is a woman between 18 and 30 years old in good health and CMV-seronegative. Here the CDR3 DNA reads TGTGCCAGCAGCTTGGGCAGGGCTCGGGAAAAACTGTTTTTT. Translated: CASSLGRAREKLFF.